Shown below are 32 T cell receptor beta chains from a single sample sequenced in a study of blood T cell repertoires in COVID-19. The data were produced by immunoSEQ multiplex PCR, yet TCRdb's version contains in-frame clones alone and is incomplete. This sample has around 150,000 clones, with 84% found just once. Input material: PBMCs or T cells enriched from blood (not recorded which). Receptors were obtained from a woman aged 50 to 60 with acute COVID-19.

This clone is a singleton in its sample. The junction does not match germline at one end; this may be a read error. The chain joins TRBV30 to TRBJ2-1, with 10 bases aligning to TRBD2. Germline CDR1 is GTSNPN and CDR2 is SVGIG (reference sequence). The CDR3 is made up of 15 amino acids. The CDR3, as DNA: TGTGCCCGGAGTGTGCGAGCGGGAGGGTTGAATGAGCAGTTCTTC. Protein: CARSVRAGGLNEQFF.

The rearrangement joins TRBV19 to TRBJ2-4; weak D call: TRBD1 (6 bases). The CDR3 totals 15 residues. Trimming removed 5 bases at V and 8 bases at J, with 19 bases between. From germline, CDR1 is LNHDA and CDR2 SQIVND (reference sequence). CDR3 coding DNA: TGTGCCAGTAGTCCAGCGGATGGCCCAGGGGACATTCAGTACTTC. Protein product: CASSPADGPGDIQYF.

The V and J genes are TRBV21-1 and TRBJ2-7; TRBD2 is the table's D call and was not checked against the DNA. TRBV21-1 is noted as a pseudogene. This CDR3 is 14 amino acids long. The CDR3 protein is CASSKGSQCYEQYF. Written as DNA, the CDR3 is TGTGCCAGCAGCAAAGGGAGCCAGTGCTACGAGCAGTACTTC.

The genes are TRBV9 and TRBJ2-3; 8 positions match TRBD2. Looked up from germline, CDR1 is SGDLS and CDR2 is YYNGEE. Trimming took 2 bases from V and 6 from J; bases not matched to a gene: 8. This CDR3 contains 15 residues. The chain's CDR3 is CASSVPAGDADTQYF. In nucleotides, the CDR3 is TGTGCCAGCAGCGTCCCAGCGGGAGATGCTGATACGCAGTATTTT.

In its sample, this clone was seen a few times. DNA of the CDR3: TGTGCCAGCAGCTCACGGGGAACGATTGTAGAGACCCAGTACTTC. It yields the protein CASSSRGTIVETQYF. V gene TRBV7-2 combines with J gene TRBJ2-5; tentatively, D is TRBD2 (5 bases). Trimming took off 4 bases at V and 4 bases at J, with 16 bases between the two ends. This CDR3 comprises 15 residues. CDR1 and CDR2 (germline): SGHTA, FQGNSA.

The J gene is TRBJ2-7, the V gene TRBV6-5; tentatively, D is TRBD1 (5 bases). The germline gives CDR1 MNHEY, CDR2 SVGAGI. Trimming stripped 7 bases from V and 9 bases from J, with 13 bases between. CDR3 length equals 11 residues. The CDR3 sequence is CASTSQGLQYF. The CDR3 nucleotides read TGTGCCAGCACCAGCCAGGGCTTGCAGTACTTC.

The V gene is TRBV19, the J gene TRBJ2-1; 8 bases are shared with TRBD2. This CDR3 is 15 amino acids long. Trimming at V came to 5 bases and at J to 4 bases, leaving 7 bases not matched to a gene. The V gene's germline CDR1 is LNHDA and CDR2 SQIVND (reference sequence). CDR3 loop: CASSSGLAPYNEQFF. The CDR3 DNA sequence: TGTGCCAGTAGTTCTGGACTAGCCCCGTACAATGAGCAGTTCTTC.

The J gene is TRBJ1-2, the V gene TRBV5-1; weak D call: TRBD1 (6 bases). In germline, CDR1 is SGHRS, CDR2 YFSETQ. CDR3 length: 14 residues. Trimming stripped 0 bases from V and 3 bases from J, with 9 bases between. CDR3 sequence: CASSLAPGDYGYTF. The CDR3, as DNA: TGCGCCAGCAGCTTGGCCCCAGGGGACTATGGCTACACCTTC.

V usage is TRBV2 and J usage is TRBJ2-1; 10 bases line up with TRBD2. The V segment lost 6 bases and the J segment 5 bases; nucleotides outside the gene matches: 4. The CDR3 covers 14 residues. CDR1 and CDR2 from the germline V gene are SNHLY and FYNNEI. The CDR3 here is CASRFGLADNEQFF. The CDR3 DNA follows: TGTGCCAGCAGGTTTGGACTAGCGGACAATGAGCAGTTCTTC.

This chain links TRBV5-1 with TRBJ1-1, with 9 bases that match TRBD1. V shed 4 bases, J shed 4 bases, and the junction held 11 bases outside the gene matches. Germline CDR1 reads SGHRS; CDR2 reads YFSETQ. The CDR3 length is 16 residues. In DNA, the CDR3 is TGCGCCAGCAGCGGCGCGCTCGGGACAGGGCTCACTGAAGCTTTCTTT. It codes for CASSGALGTGLTEAFF. The whole variable domain, remainder taken from reference TRBV5-1 and TRBJ1-1, is KAGVTQTPRYLIKTRGQQVTLSCSPISGHRSVSWYQQTPGQGLQFLFEYFSETQRNKGNFPGRFSGRQFSNSRSEMNVSTLELGDSALYLCASSGALGTGLTEAFFGQGTRLTVV.

This clone was seen only a few times. This chain uses TRBV7-9 with TRBJ1-3; no clear D. This CDR3 spans 12 amino acids. The ends were cut back, 5 bases at V and 0 bases at J, with 2 bases in the middle. The V gene's germline CDR1 is SEHNR and CDR2 FQNEAQ (reference sequence). In nucleotides, the CDR3 is TGTGCCAGCAGCCGCTCTGGAAACACCATATATTTT. This encodes CASSRSGNTIYF.

The V and J genes are TRBV24-1 and TRBJ1-2, with D perhaps TRBD1 (6 bases). CDR1 KGHDR and CDR2 SFDVKD come from the germline V gene. This CDR3 is built from 14 residues. Trimming cost V 3 bases and J 4 bases, with 11 bases left between them. CDR3 sequence reads: CATSDTGLGYGYTF. In DNA, the CDR3 is TGTGCCACCAGTGATACAGGGTTGGGCTATGGCTACACCTTC.

The chain employs TRBV6-2 or TRBV6-3 and TRBJ2-5, with D possibly TRBD2 on 5 matching bases. Germline lookup yields CDR1 MNHEY and CDR2 SVGEGT. Trimming pared 2 bases from V and 5 bases from J, leaving 12 bases between. This CDR3 spans 14 amino acids. CDR3 sequence reads: CASSYPTWEETQYF. CDR3 nucleotides: TGTGCCAGCAGTTACCCGACATGGGAGGAGACCCAGTACTTC.

The genes are TRBV6-5 and TRBJ1-2; 7 nucleotides line up with TRBD1. Germline V gene lookup returns CDR1 MNHEY and CDR2 SVGAGI. The CDR3 is 15 residues long. Unmatched junction bases numbered 8, after V lost 6 bases and J lost 1 base. CDR3 coding DNA: TGTGCCAGCAGAGTAGACAGGGAAATTAACTATGGCTACACCTTC. It specifies CASRVDREINYGYTF.

The gene calls are TRBV19 and TRBJ2-1; TRBD2 aligns across 9 bases. The CDR3 extends over 15 amino acids. Germline V gives CDR1 LNHDA, CDR2 SQIVND (reference sequence). Trimming cost V 7 bases and J 7 bases; bases outside gene matches: 11. The CDR3 reads CASIQLGGRANEQFF. DNA for the CDR3: TGTGCCAGTATTCAGCTAGGCGGGAGGGCTAATGAGCAGTTCTTC.

The CDR3, as DNA: TGTGCCAGTAGGGGTGGAGGAGATGAGCAGTTCTTC. This encodes CASRGGGDEQFF. This sequence joins TRBV19 and TRBJ2-1, with D possibly matching TRBD2 (5 bases). The CDR3 covers 12 residues. Trimming took off 6 bases at V and 8 bases at J, with 11 bases between the two ends. Germline values: CDR1 LNHDA, CDR2 SQIVND (reference sequence).

This chain connects TRBV11-2 to TRBJ2-5; 9 positions agree with TRBD2. This CDR3 contains 16 residues. The germline V gene has CDR1 SGHAT and CDR2 FQNNGV. J was trimmed by 0 bases and V by 6 bases; bases with no gene match: 8. CDR3 coding DNA: TGTGCCAGCAGTAAATCTAGCGGGACGTACCAAGAGACCCAGTACTTC. Its translation is CASSKSSGTYQETQYF.

This clone has only one observation. V and J are TRBV5-1 and TRBJ1-2, with D possibly TRBD1 on 5 matching bases. The V and J ends lost 0 bases and 8 bases respectively, with 20 bases between them. The germline CDR1 and CDR2 sequences are SGHRS and YFSETQ. The CDR3 covers 16 residues. The CDR3 loop reads CASSLAPGPRGSGYTF. The CDR3 DNA reads as TGCGCCAGCAGCTTGGCCCCGGGTCCCCGGGGGAGCGGCTACACCTTC.

CDR3 DNA: TGTGCCAGCAGCTCAAGGACTTCGACTAGATCGTTGGCCCAGTACTTC. Translating it yields CASSSRTSTRSLAQYF. This rearrangement joins TRBV7-2 to TRBJ2-5, with a possible D match to TRBD2 (6 bases). V was shortened by 4 bases and J by 9 bases, with 24 bases between the two germline ends. The CDR3 has 16 amino acids. Germline V gives CDR1 SGHTA, CDR2 FQGNSA.

This chain joins TRBV11-3 and TRBJ1-6; 7 bases are shared with TRBD1. V lost 5 bases to trimming and J lost 8 bases; unmatched junction nucleotides: 3. The CDR3 spans 13 residues. Germline values: CDR1 SGHNT, CDR2 YENEEA. CDR3 nucleotide sequence: TGTGCCAGCAGCGATACAGGGGATTCACCCCTCCACTTT. This gives the protein CASSDTGDSPLHF.

The chain joins TRBV19 to TRBJ2-5, with 8 nucleotides matching TRBD1. Unmatched junction bases numbered 10, after V lost 5 bases and J lost 5 bases. The CDR3 runs to 15 residues. Germline V gene lookup returns CDR1 LNHDA and CDR2 SQIVND (reference sequence). The CDR3 DNA reads as TGTGCCAGTAGTTTAAGACAGGGGCAGGTGGAGACCCAGTACTTC. Encoded protein: CASSLRQGQVETQYF. Together with reference TRBV19 and TRBJ2-5, the CDR3 gives the full variable domain: DGGITQSPKYLFRKEGQNVTLSCEQNLNHDAMYWYRQDPGQGLRLIYYSQIVNDFQKGDIAEGYSVSREKKESFPLTVTSAQKNPTAFYLCASSLRQGQVETQYFGPGTRLLVL.

The V call is TRBV2, the J call TRBJ1-5; tentative D call: TRBD1 (5 bases). The V gene lost 4 bases and the J gene lost 2 bases, with 12 bases spanning the gap. CDR3 size: 15 residues. Germline CDR1 reads SNHLY; CDR2 reads FYNNEI. The CDR3 loop reads CASSAHRSGNQPQHF. In DNA form, the CDR3 reads TGTGCCAGCAGTGCCCACAGGTCCGGCAATCAGCCCCAGCATTTT. Full variable domain (missing parts from reference TRBV2 and TRBJ1-5): EPEVTQTPSHQVTQMGQEVILRCVPISNHLYFYWYRQILGQKVEFLVSFYNNEISEKSEIFDDQFSVERPDGSNFTLKIRSTKLEDSAMYFCASSAHRSGNQPQHFGDGTRLSIL.

The V and J genes are TRBV2 and TRBJ1-1; the match to TRBD1 covers 9 bases. J lost 2 bases, V lost 4 bases, and 5 bases had no gene match. The CDR3 is made up of 15 amino acids. Germline loops: CDR1 SNHLY, CDR2 FYNNEI. The DNA for the CDR3 is TGTGCCAGCAGTGCTGGGGACAGGGATAACACTGAAGCTTTCTTT. Translating it yields CASSAGDRDNTEAFF.

The rearrangement links TRBV1 to TRBJ2-7; the table's TRBD2 call for D was not verified on the DNA. TRBV1 is noted as a pseudogene. This CDR3 comprises 16 residues. CDR3 protein: CTSSQPTSANPYEQYF. CDR3 DNA: TGCACCAGCAGCCAACCTACTAGCGCCAATCCCTACGAGCAGTACTTC.

The chain couples TRBV19 to TRBJ2-4, with 10 bases matching TRBD2. With V trimmed by 11 bases and J by 4 bases, 14 bases remained unmatched. Germline V lookup: CDR1 LNHDA, CDR2 SQIVND (reference sequence). The CDR3 loop spans 16 amino acids. CDR3 region: CAGKPRKREGKNIQYF. In DNA form, the CDR3 reads TGTGCCGGAAAACCCCGTAAGCGGGAGGGGAAAAACATTCAGTACTTC.

This chain links TRBV7-9 with TRBJ2-7; 10 bases are a match to TRBD1. CDR1 and CDR2 from the germline V gene are SEHNR and FQNEAQ (reference sequence). The V and J ends lost 4 bases and 7 bases, in that order; junction bases with no gene match: 7. The CDR3 consists of 14 residues. The CDR3 DNA reads TGTGCCAGCAGCTCGACAGGGGGCGCTTGGGAGCAGTACTTC. Translated: CASSSTGGAWEQYF.

The rearrangement links TRBV29-1 to TRBJ2-1, with 13 positions matching TRBD2. With 7 bases clipped from V and 1 base from J, the junction kept 7 bases outside the gene matches. The CDR3 is 16 amino acids. CDR1 and CDR2 (germline): SQVTM, ANQGSEA. The CDR3 loop is CSARTSGSSSYNEQFF. The CDR3 bases are TGCAGCGCCCGGACTAGCGGGAGTAGTTCCTACAATGAGCAGTTCTTC.

The V and J genes are TRBV9 and TRBJ2-1, with 7 bases matching TRBD1. The CDR3 consists of 16 residues. With V trimmed by 0 bases and J by 0 bases, 3 bases remained unmatched. Germline CDR1 is SGDLS and CDR2 is YYNGEE. The CDR3, as DNA: TGTGCCAGCAGCGTAGAGGGGGCCTACTCCTACAATGAGCAGTTCTTC. Protein: CASSVEGAYSYNEQFF.

The rearrangement uses TRBV7-9 and TRBJ2-1; D gene unclear. The germline V gene has CDR1 SEHNR and CDR2 FQNEAQ (reference sequence). Trimming removed 3 bases at V and 9 bases at J, with 3 bases between. This CDR3 comprises 10 residues. CDR3 protein: CASSFGEQFF. The CDR3 nucleotides are TGTGCCAGCAGCTTCGGTGAGCAGTTCTTC. Variable domain in full (rest from reference TRBV7-9 and TRBJ2-1): DTGVSQNPRHKITKRGQNVTFRCDPISEHNRLYWYRQTLGQGPEFLTYFQNEAQLEKSRLLSDRFSAERPKGSFSTLEIQRTEQGDSAMYLCASSFGEQFFGPGTRLTVL.

CDR3: CASSQSPGQGKTQYF. CDR3 nucleotide sequence: TGCGCCAGCAGTCAATCGCCGGGACAGGGCAAGACCCAGTACTTC. This sequence joins TRBV23-1 and TRBJ2-5, with 9 bases that match TRBD1. TRBV23-1 is known as an ORF, though its function is uncertain. J gave up 6 bases and V 0 bases, and 5 bases lay outside the gene matches. This CDR3 is built from 15 residues.

This clone was counted between two and nine times. The chain couples TRBV6-5 to TRBJ1-2; 10 positions match TRBD1. Germline loops: CDR1 MNHEY, CDR2 SVGAGI. Trimming took 6 bases from V and 2 from J; bases not matched to a gene: 3. CDR3 length: 14 amino acids. CDR3 in amino acids: CASRRGQGNYGYTF. CDR3 DNA sequence: TGTGCCAGCAGAAGGGGACAGGGGAACTATGGCTACACCTTC.

Concerning this clone itself: The sample contains more than one DNA sequence encoding this CDR3. The chain is built from TRBV7-2 and TRBJ2-7; maybe TRBD2 (6 bases). CDR1 and CDR2 (germline): SGHTA, FQGNSA. Between the trimmed V and J ends, which lost 0 bases and 3 bases, there was a span of 9 bases. There are 14 residues in the CDR3. CDR3: CASSLASGSYEQYF. In DNA form, the CDR3 reads TGTGCCAGCAGCTTAGCTAGCGGAAGCTACGAGCAGTACTTC.